This is a list of T cell receptor beta chains from one sample in a study of T cells in Graves' hyperthyroidism and ophthalmopathy. TCRdb re-called the multiplex PCR reads through MiXCR, storing one row per CDR3 protein. Found here are about 620,000 distinct CDR3 sequences, about 16% of them singletons; the top ten hold less than 4.5%. Source material: blood. The source of these receptors is a woman between 25 and 40 years old with Graves' hyperthyroidism. The CDR3 runs from the conserved cysteine through the conserved F or W. The order of the fields is CDR3 length, clone size, V gene, D gene, J gene, CDR3 protein, CDR3 DNA. The D gene is left open where the match is weak. Some rows have no size entry. The others give once, few or many, or a class for an expanded clone.

length: 14
size: many
V: TRBV5-1
D: TRBD1
J: TRBJ2-7
CDR3: CASSLDRLIYEQYF
DNA: TGCGCCAGCAGCCTGGACAGGTTGATCTACGAGCAGTACTTC

length: 14
size: many
V: TRBV20-1
D: .
J: TRBJ1-1
CDR3: CSAPSPDRDTEAFF
DNA: TGCAGTGCCCCAAGCCCGGACAGAGACACTGAAGCTTTCTTT

length: 12
size: many
V: TRBV18
D: .
J: TRBJ2-3
CDR3: CASSPPGTSQYF
DNA: TGTGCCAGCTCACCACCGGGAACCTCGCAGTATTTT

length: 13
size: .
V: TRBV6-2/TRBV6-3
D: TRBD1
J: TRBJ2-7
CDR3: CASEDRGPYEQYF
DNA: TGTGCCAGTGAGGACAGGGGCCCCTACGAGCAGTACTTC

length: 14
size: few
V: TRBV5-5
D: .
J: TRBJ2-7
CDR3: CASSLIQGSNEQYF
DNA: TGTGCCAGCAGCTTGATACAGGGTTCAAACGAGCAGTACTTC

length: 14
size: .
V: TRBV28
D: TRBD1
J: TRBJ2-7
CDR3: CASSPGQALYEQYF
DNA: TGTGCCAGCAGCCCGGGACAGGCACTCTACGAGCAGTACTTC

length: 14
size: many
V: TRBV28
D: TRBD1
J: TRBJ1-5
CDR3: CASSFGQGDQPQHF
DNA: TGTGCCAGCAGTTTTGGTCAGGGGGATCAGCCCCAGCATTTT

length: 13
size: .
V: TRBV27
D: .
J: TRBJ1-1
CDR3: CASSLNYETEAFF
DNA: TGTGCCAGCAGTTTAAATTATGAAACTGAAGCTTTCTTT

length: 17
size: many
V: TRBV6-2/TRBV6-3
D: .
J: TRBJ1-6
CDR3: CASSSETTGWNNSPLHF
DNA: TGTGCCAGCAGCTCCGAGACTACAGGGTGGAACAATTCACCCCTCCACTTT

length: 15
size: many
V: TRBV2
D: TRBD2
J: TRBJ2-2
CDR3: CASRGLAGEAGELFF
DNA: TGTGCCAGCAGGGGGCTAGCGGGAGAAGCCGGGGAGCTGTTTTTT

length: 16
size: many
V: TRBV28
D: .
J: TRBJ2-1
CDR3: CASSLWAFSGYNEQFF
DNA: TGTGCCAGCAGTTTATGGGCTTTTAGTGGCTACAATGAGCAGTTCTTC

length: 16
size: .
V: TRBV11-3
D: .
J: TRBJ2-1
CDR3: CASSLASMGERNEQFF
DNA: TGTGCCAGCAGCCTAGCATCCATGGGGGAACGCAATGAGCAGTTCTTC

length: 13
size: few
V: TRBV12-3/TRBV12-4
D: .
J: TRBJ1-6
CDR3: CASSPDWGSPLHF
DNA: TGTGCCAGCAGCCCCGACTGGGGTTCACCCCTCCACTTT

length: 15
size: many
V: TRBV18
D: TRBD2
J: TRBJ2-1
CDR3: CASSPLADPYNEQFF
DNA: TGTGCCAGCTCACCCCTAGCGGACCCGTACAATGAGCAGTTCTTC

length: 17
size: .
V: TRBV11-2
D: TRBD2
J: TRBJ2-4
CDR3: CASSLFTSGRAKNIQYF
DNA: TGTGCCAGCAGCTTATTCACCAGCGGGAGGGCCAAAAACATTCAGTACTTC

length: 12
size: many
V: TRBV20-1
D: .
J: TRBJ2-1
CDR3: CSARDGRHEQFF
DNA: TGCAGTGCTAGGGACGGTAGGCATGAGCAGTTCTTC

length: 13
size: many
V: TRBV2
D: .
J: TRBJ1-4
CDR3: CASNGRGNEKLFF
DNA: TGTGCCAGCAACGGACGGGGTAATGAAAAACTGTTTTTT

length: 16
size: many
V: TRBV3-1
D: TRBD1
J: TRBJ1-4
CDR3: CASKKTAGTGDEKLFF
DNA: TGTGCCAGTAAAAAAACAGCGGGGACAGGTGATGAAAAACTGTTTTTT

length: 15
size: many
V: TRBV16
D: .
J: TRBJ2-1
CDR3: CASSVGSGGYNEQFF
DNA: TGTGCCAGCAGCGTTGGGTCGGGTGGTTACAATGAGCAGTTCTTC

length: 13
size: many
V: TRBV6-2/TRBV6-3
D: .
J: TRBJ2-1
CDR3: CASSTGVYNEQFF
DNA: TGTGCCAGCAGTACAGGAGTATACAATGAGCAGTTCTTC

length: 16
size: .
V: TRBV4-1
D: TRBD2
J: TRBJ2-5
CDR3: CASSQASGSIGETQYF
DNA: TGCGCCAGCAGCCAAGCCAGCGGGAGTATCGGAGAGACCCAGTACTTC

length: 11
size: many
V: TRBV6-1
D: .
J: TRBJ2-7
CDR3: CASSEVVREYF
DNA: TGTGCCAGCAGTGAAGTAGTTCGGGAGTACTTC

length: 14
size: .
V: TRBV18
D: TRBD2
J: TRBJ2-7
CDR3: CASSPRTSGIEQYF
DNA: TGTGCCAGCTCACCCCGGACTAGCGGGATCGAGCAGTACTTC

length: 18
size: many
V: TRBV7-2
D: TRBD1
J: TRBJ1-4
CDR3: CASSPNVYRGQVEEKLFF
DNA: TGTGCCAGCAGCCCAAACGTGTACAGGGGGCAGGTAGAAGAAAAACTGTTTTTT

length: 14
size: .
V: TRBV7-2
D: TRBD1
J: TRBJ2-5
CDR3: CASSFVTGEETQYF
DNA: TGTGCCAGCAGCTTTGTGACAGGGGAAGAGACCCAGTACTTC

length: 15
size: many
V: TRBV6-2/TRBV6-3
D: .
J: TRBJ2-1
CDR3: CASSYGGIGDNEQFF
DNA: TGTGCCAGCAGTTACGGTGGGATTGGGGACAATGAGCAGTTCTTC

length: 14
size: many
V: TRBV12-3/TRBV12-4
D: .
J: TRBJ1-1
CDR3: CASRMDRANTEAFF
DNA: TGTGCCAGCAGAATGGACAGAGCTAACACTGAAGCTTTCTTT